The clone carrying this T cell receptor (beta chain) was seen at least ten times. Its target is not known. Trimming took off 1 base at V and 5 bases at J, with 9 bases between the two ends. This CDR3 region has 14 residues. The V gene's germline CDR1 is MGHDK and CDR2 SYGVNS. TCRdb re-called the 5' RACE reads with MiXCR, one entry per CDR3 protein. This table holds roughly 63,000 distinct CDR3 sequences, 6% to 7.5% found once. This sample is drawn from a study of T cells after yellow fever vaccination. General study results and limits: Weaker overall was a secondary response that nonetheless peaked faster, on day 5 versus 15.

Here the sequenced sample was CD8+ T cells sorted from PBMCs, taken 15 days after the yellow fever booster vaccination. The TCR sequence derives from a man aged 25-40 years who received the YFV17D yellow fever vaccine. The chain links TRBV25-1 to TRBJ2-1; no firm D call. The chain's CDR3 is CASSELLGDNEQFF. CDR3 in DNA: TGTGCCAGCAGTGAATTGCTAGGAGACAATGAGCAGTTCTTC.